These 12 T cell receptor beta chains were sequenced from one sample in a study of cytomegalovirus exposure and HLA in healthy donors. Researchers ran the PCR with 60 Vbeta and 13 Jbeta primers. The assay was immunoSEQ multiplex PCR, and TCRdb's table has in-frame clones only and misses some. The sample has under 150,000 clones; roughly 80% are singletons. Sequencing was carried out using PBMCs. Every receptor here comes from a man aged 35 to 55 in good health and CMV-seropositive.

The chain employs TRBV7-9 and TRBJ2-1; no clear D gene. This CDR3 has 14 residues. Germline CDR1 reads SEHNR; CDR2 reads FQNEAQ (reference sequence). V was cut by 4 bases and J by 4 bases, with 11 bases left in between. The CDR3 sequence is CASSYRRIYNEQFF. DNA for the CDR3: TGTGCCAGCAGCTACCGGAGAATTTACAATGAGCAGTTCTTC.

J is TRBJ2-7 and V is TRBV10-1; no definite D call. CDR3 size: 14 residues. Trimming took off 7 bases at V and 0 bases at J, with 13 bases between the two ends. CDR1 is WNHNN, CDR2 SYGVQD, per germline (reference sequence). CDR3 region: CASNEPDTSYEQYF. The CDR3 coding sequence is TGCGCCAGCAACGAACCTGACACCTCCTACGAGCAGTACTTC.

The chain recombines TRBV5-4 with TRBJ1-1; D is unresolved. CDR3 length: 13 amino acids. The ends were cut back, 5 bases at V and 3 bases at J, with 11 bases in the middle. The germline gives CDR1 SGHNT, CDR2 YYREEE (reference sequence). CDR3 nucleotides: TGTGCCAGCAGATCCGACACATACACTGAAGCTTTCTTT. Translation gives CASRSDTYTEAFF.

V gene TRBV7-6 combines with J gene TRBJ2-1; D is ambiguous. Trimming cost V 5 bases and J 5 bases, with 19 bases left between them. The CDR3 consists of 16 residues. Germline lookup yields CDR1 SGHVS and CDR2 FNYEAQ. The CDR3 loop reads CASSPESAFRDNEQFF. The CDR3 DNA follows: TGTGCCAGCAGCCCGGAGTCAGCATTTAGAGACAATGAGCAGTTCTTC. The full variable domain, its missing parts supplied by reference TRBV7-6 and TRBJ2-1, is GAGVSQSPRYKVTKRGQDVALRCDPISGHVSLYWYRQALGQGPEFLTYFNYEAQQDKSGLPNDRFSAERPEGSISTLTIQRTEQRDSAMYRCASSPESAFRDNEQFFGPGTRLTVL.

This chain joins TRBV5-1 and TRBJ2-5; 7 nucleotides match TRBD2. This CDR3 is built from 14 residues. V gave up 3 bases and J gave up 2 bases; unmatched junction bases: 4. Germline assignment: CDR1 SGHRS and CDR2 YFSETQ. CDR3 sequence: CASSYTGGQETQYF. CDR3 DNA: TGCGCCAGCAGCTATACCGGGGGGCAAGAGACCCAGTACTTC.

The chain is built from TRBV4-1 and TRBJ1-5; perhaps TRBD1 as D (5 bases). The V end was cut by 1 base, the J end by 6 bases, with 13 bases between. The CDR3 consists of 15 residues. Germline V CDR1 and CDR2: MGHRA, YSYEKL. Here the CDR3 reads CASSQGGAGLQPQHF. The CDR3 bases are TGCGCCAGCAGCCAAGGTGGGGCAGGGCTTCAGCCCCAGCATTTT.

The V gene is TRBV6-5, the J gene TRBJ1-3, with 8 nucleotides matching TRBD1. CDR1 is MNHEY, CDR2 SVGAGI, per germline. The V gene end was trimmed by 6 bases and the J gene end by 5 bases; junction bases not matched to a gene: 6. The CDR3 extends over 14 amino acids. The CDR3 DNA is TGTGCCAGCAGAAAGACAGGGGCTAGAAACACCATATATTTT. Residues: CASRKTGARNTIYF.

The chain couples TRBV4-1 to TRBJ1-5, with D possibly TRBD1 on 5 matching bases. The V and J ends lost 0 bases and 6 bases respectively, with 15 bases between them. Germline assignment: CDR1 MGHRA and CDR2 YSYEKL. There are 16 residues in the CDR3. CDR3 sequence (DNA): TGCGCCAGCAGCCAAGATGGGGGAGGGATGCGTCAGCCCCAGCATTTT. Its translation: CASSQDGGGMRQPQHF.

This clone was picked up one time. The rearrangement uses TRBV6-6 and TRBJ1-2, with D possibly TRBD1 on 5 matching bases. The CDR3 sequence is 13 residues long. Trimming left V 6 bases short and J 1 base short, with 9 bases between. CDR1 is MNHNY, CDR2 SVGAGI, per germline (reference sequence). The CDR3 here is CASRPDSNYGYTF. The CDR3 nucleotides are TGTGCCAGCAGGCCTGACAGTAACTATGGCTACACCTTC.

This sequence joins TRBV9 and TRBJ2-3; 9 bases align to TRBD2. V lost 2 bases, J lost 0 bases, and 1 base stayed unmatched. The CDR3 is made up of 15 amino acids. Germline-derived CDR1 and CDR2 are SGDLS and YYNGEE. As DNA, the CDR3 is TGTGCCAGCAGCGTCAGCGGGGGGAGCACAGATACGCAGTATTTT. Its protein product is CASSVSGGSTDTQYF.

A single count supports this clone. V usage is TRBV9 and J usage is TRBJ2-7; D might be TRBD2 (6 bases). The CDR3 has 14 residues. The germline gives CDR1 SGDLS, CDR2 YYNGEE. Deletions cut 0 bases from V and 1 base from J, with 8 bases between. The CDR3 DNA follows: TGTGCCAGCAGCGTAGACGGGGGATCCTACGAGCAGTACTTC. Protein product: CASSVDGGSYEQYF.

The rearrangement links TRBV10-1 to TRBJ2-1, with 8 bases aligning to TRBD2. The CDR3 consists of 16 residues. Germline-derived CDR1 and CDR2 are WNHNN and SYGVQD (reference sequence). V shed 2 bases and J 6 bases; nucleotides not matched to a gene: 9. CDR3 amino acids: CASSETGTRFTNEQFF. As DNA, the CDR3 is TGCGCCAGCAGTGAGACCGGGACTAGATTTACCAATGAGCAGTTCTTC.